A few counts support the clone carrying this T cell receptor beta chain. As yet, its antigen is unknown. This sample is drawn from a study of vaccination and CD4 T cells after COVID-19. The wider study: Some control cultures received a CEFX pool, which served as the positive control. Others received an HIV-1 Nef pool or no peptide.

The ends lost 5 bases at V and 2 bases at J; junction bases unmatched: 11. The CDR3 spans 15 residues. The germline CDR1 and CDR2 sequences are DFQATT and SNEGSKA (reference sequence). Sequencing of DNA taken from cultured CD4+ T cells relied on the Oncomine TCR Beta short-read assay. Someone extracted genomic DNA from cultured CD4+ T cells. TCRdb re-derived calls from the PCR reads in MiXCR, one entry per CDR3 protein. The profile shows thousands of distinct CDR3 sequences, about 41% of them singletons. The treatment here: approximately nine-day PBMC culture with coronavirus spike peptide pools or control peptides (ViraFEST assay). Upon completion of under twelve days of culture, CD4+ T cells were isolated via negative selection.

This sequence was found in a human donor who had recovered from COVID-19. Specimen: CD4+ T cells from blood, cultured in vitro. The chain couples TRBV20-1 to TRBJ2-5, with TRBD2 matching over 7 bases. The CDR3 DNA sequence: TGCAGTGCTGGACTAGGACCCAGACTTCAAGAGACCCAGTACTTC. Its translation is CSAGLGPRLQETQYF.